The 13 T cell receptor beta chains reported below all come from one sample, sequenced in a study of cytomegalovirus exposure and HLA in healthy donors (dated by TCRdb to between 2016 and 2019). The library came from the immunoSEQ multiplex PCR assay. The multiplex PCR relied on a mix of 60 forward primers for TCR Vbeta segments and 13 reverse primers for TCR Jbeta segments. The clones in this table, taken by TCRdb from immuneACCESS, are in-frame only. Not every clone is retained; where verified, under half of the shortfall comes from an unresolved V gene, and the cause of the rest is unknown. The sample table shows roughly 120,000 clones, and around 62% are seen once. The ten largest clones take up roughly 10% of the sample. Sequenced input: PBMCs. These TCRs come from a woman between 40 and 55 years old in good health and CMV-seropositive.

The gene calls are TRBV19 and TRBJ2-7; 7 bases line up with TRBD1. V trimming: 5 bases; J trimming: 7 bases; junction bases outside the gene matches: 5. CDR1 is LNHDA, CDR2 SQIVND, per germline (reference sequence). The CDR3 is made up of 12 amino acids. CDR3 in amino acids: CASSQGVGEQYF. CDR3 DNA sequence: TGTGCCAGTAGTCAGGGGGTCGGGGAGCAGTACTTC.

J is TRBJ1-4 and V is TRBV5-1; D is ambiguous. The V end lost 4 bases, the J end lost 2 bases, and 15 bases lay between the germline ends. Germline CDR1 SGHRS, CDR2 YFSETQ. The CDR3 covers 16 residues. CDR3 sequence reads: CASSMSPGPTNEKLFF. The CDR3 region has the DNA TGCGCCAGCAGCATGAGTCCGGGTCCGACTAATGAAAAACTGTTTTTT.

This chain uses TRBV10-3 with TRBJ2-3; 7 positions agree with TRBD2. The CDR3 has 14 amino acids. V dropped 10 bases and J dropped 2; count of bases not matched to a gene: 9. The germline V gene has CDR1 ENHRY and CDR2 SYGVKD. The CDR3 sequence: CATTEAGFTDTQYF. CDR3 DNA: TGTGCCACCACCGAAGCGGGATTCACAGATACGCAGTATTTT.

The V and J genes are TRBV2 and TRBJ1-4; 10 bases align to TRBD1. Unmatched junction bases numbered 4, after V lost 6 bases and J lost 0 bases. CDR1 SNHLY and CDR2 FYNNEI come from the germline V gene. The CDR3 sequence is 16 residues long. The chain's CDR3 is CASSADRGSTNEKLFF. The DNA of the CDR3 is TGTGCCAGCAGCGCGGACAGGGGGTCAACTAATGAAAAACTGTTTTTT. The full variable domain, its missing parts supplied by reference TRBV2 and TRBJ1-4, is EPEVTQTPSHQVTQMGQEVILRCVPISNHLYFYWYRQILGQKVEFLVSFYNNEISEKSEIFDDQFSVERPDGSNFTLKIRSTKLEDSAMYFCASSADRGSTNEKLFFGSGTQLSVL.

The sample holds a few counts of this clone. The CDR3 coding sequence is TGCGCCAGCAGCTCAATGACTAGTCGCTCCTACAATGAGCAGTTCTTC. This gives the protein CASSSMTSRSYNEQFF. The chain has TRBV5-1 and TRBJ2-1; possible D gene TRBD2, 6 bases. The CDR3 totals 16 residues. Germline CDR1 reads SGHRS; CDR2 reads YFSETQ. V lost 3 bases and J lost 0, with 13 bases in between.

This chain links TRBV10-1 with TRBJ2-3, with 7 positions matching TRBD2. The junction had 3 bases not matched to a gene; V was cut back by 8 bases and J by 4 bases. The CDR3 totals 12 residues. Germline V lookup: CDR1 WNHNN, CDR2 SYGVQD (reference sequence). In nucleotides, the CDR3 is TGCGCCAGCGGGAGGGGAGCAGATACGCAGTATTTT. It is translated as CASGRGADTQYF.

This clone showed up just once. J is TRBJ2-1 and V is TRBV7-9; D possibly corresponds to TRBD2 (5 bases). V was clipped by 3 bases and J by 0 bases, with 6 bases between them. Germline assignment: CDR1 SEHNR and CDR2 FQNEAQ (reference sequence). The CDR3 is 14 amino acids. As DNA, the CDR3 is TGTGCCAGCAGCTTCGGGAACTCCTACAATGAGCAGTTCTTC. Amino acid sequence: CASSFGNSYNEQFF. The full variable domain, with the rest looked up from reference TRBV7-9 and TRBJ2-1, is DTGVSQNPRHKITKRGQNVTFRCDPISEHNRLYWYRQTLGQGPEFLTYFQNEAQLEKSRLLSDRFSAERPKGSFSTLEIQRTEQGDSAMYLCASSFGNSYNEQFFGPGTRLTVL.

This clone was observed a handful of times. V usage is TRBV7-2 and J usage is TRBJ2-1; D remains ambiguous. V lost 1 base and J lost 4, with 11 bases in between. CDR1 is SGHTA and CDR2 is FQGNSA in the germline V gene. This CDR3 has 15 residues. The DNA of the CDR3 is TGTGCCAGCAGCTTAGTTCAGACTGTTTACAATGAGCAGTTCTTC. As protein: CASSLVQTVYNEQFF.

The CDR3 nucleotides are TGCGCCAGCAGCCAAGAACTAGTCTCGAACACCGGGGAGCTGTTTTTT. Its translation: CASSQELVSNTGELFF. The chain couples TRBV4-3 to TRBJ2-2; D possibly corresponds to TRBD2 (5 bases). The CDR3 length is 16 residues. The germline gives CDR1 LGHNA, CDR2 YSLEER. Trimming shortened V by 0 bases and J by 0 bases, and 8 bases separated the two germline ends.

CDR3 nucleotides: TGCGCCAGCAGCCCCGAGGACCCCCGACTAGCGGGAGTCGGGGAGCTGTTTTTT. Translated: CASSPEDPRLAGVGELFF. The V gene is TRBV5-1, the J gene TRBJ2-2; 12 bases are a match to TRBD2. V dropped 4 bases and J dropped 7; count of bases not matched to a gene: 14. Germline CDR1 reads SGHRS; CDR2 reads YFSETQ. The length of the CDR3 is 18 residues.

The rearrangement joins TRBV28 to TRBJ2-7; D may be TRBD2 (5 bases). CDR1 is MDHEN, CDR2 SYDVKM, per germline. The CDR3 has 16 amino acids. The V end lost 3 bases, the J end lost 0 bases, and 15 bases lay between the germline ends. Here the CDR3 DNA reads TGTGCCAGCAGTTTTAGTCTTCCGGAGGTCTCCTACGAGCAGTACTTC. It translates to CASSFSLPEVSYEQYF.

Details on this clone: Different DNA sequences within this sample yield the same CDR3. The chain combines TRBV5-6 with TRBJ1-1; D remains ambiguous. The CDR3 length is 11 residues. Germline V CDR1 and CDR2: SGHDT, YYEEEE. V was pared by 2 bases and J by 4 bases, with 3 bases between. CDR3 region: CASSFSTEAFF. CDR3 in DNA: TGTGCCAGCAGCTTTAGCACTGAAGCTTTCTTT.

The chain has TRBV5-8 and TRBJ1-5, with D maybe TRBD1 (5 bases). Trimming cost V 0 bases and J 8 bases, with 15 bases left between them. CDR1 and CDR2 (germline): SGHTS, YDEGEE. This CDR3 has 15 amino acids. CDR3 protein: CASSLGDRAREPQHF. In DNA form, the CDR3 reads TGTGCCAGCAGCTTGGGAGATAGGGCCAGGGAGCCCCAGCATTTT.